This TCR beta chain is drawn from a study of blood T cells in healthy people across ages. Study results and caveats: Relative to aged donors, long-lived donors carried more naive CD4+ cells and displayed higher diversity.

A word on this clonotype: Its specificity is not known.

Healthy Caucasians from Russia aged roughly 6 to 95 served as donors. A sample-barcoded 5' primer and a J-beta primer mix were used in a second PCR of roughly 7 to 11 cycles. All samples gave at least 2.5 million CDR3-containing paired-end reads. Via MiXCR, TCRdb re-called the 5' RACE reads, giving one row per CDR3 protein. The table has 1.5 million to 1.8 million distinct CDR3 sequences, 35% to 45% seen once. The CDR3 has 15 residues. Trimming shortened V by 4 bases and J by 5 bases, and 15 bases separated the two germline ends. Germline V lookup: CDR1 SGHTA, CDR2 FQGNSA. The chain employs TRBV7-2 and TRBJ2-1; perhaps TRBD2 as D (5 bases). The receptor comes from a woman aged 18-35 years in good health. Input material: blood. CDR3 bases: TGTGCCAGCAGCTCAGACTACCTCAGAAACAATGAGCAGTTCTTC. Its translation: CASSSDYLRNNEQFF.